This T cell receptor (beta chain) was recovered during a study of identical twins. Study conclusions and caveats: Findings depended on cross-sectional statistics rather than tracking the same donors.

TCRdb independently ran MiXCR on the 5' RACE reads; one entry per CDR3 protein. The sample holds 500,000 to 600,000 distinct CDR3 sequences; about 20% are singletons and the top ten take around 1%. The germline V gene encodes CDR1 SGHTA and CDR2 FQGNSA. The CDR3 length is 15 residues. With V trimmed by 5 bases and J by 5 bases, 6 bases remained unmatched. This clonotype turned up a few times. Its antigen is unidentified. These data are also associated with another study on T cells expressing NK-cell markers. That work contributes: Eight donors were sequenced, of whom seven were HCMV-seropositive, while the remaining one was HCMV-seronegative. Researchers report these clonotypes also headed the CD3+CD56-NKG2C+ fraction in several donors. Certain NKG2C+ T cell clones were expanded, and their HCMV specificity remained unclear.

Sequenced sample: CD4+ T cells sorted from blood. The clonotype comes from a woman aged 18-29 years in good health. The rearrangement joins TRBV7-2 to TRBJ2-4; TRBD1 aligns across 10 bases. The chain's CDR3 is CASSIRTGGENIQYF. CDR3 nucleotides: TGTGCCAGCAGCATCCGGACAGGGGGAGAAAACATTCAGTACTTC. The whole variable domain, filled in from reference TRBV7-2 and TRBJ2-4, reads GAGVSQSPSNKVTEKGKDVELRCDPISGHTALYWYRQSLGQGLEFLIYFQGNSAPDKSGLPSDRFSAERTGGSVSTLTIQRTQQEDSAVYLCASSIRTGGENIQYFGAGTRLSVL.